This TCR beta chain was retrieved from a study of cytomegalovirus exposure and HLA in healthy donors. Points from the study as a whole: Cytomegalovirus status was reportedly diagnosed by the classifier with high sensitivity and specificity. The study recorded 160 or so TCR beta chains that were cytomegalovirus-associated. A few CMV-associated chains proved CMV antigen-specific in vitro.

Details on this clone: Its antigen remains unknown.

Produced via immunoSEQ multiplex PCR; TCRdb's table is partial and in-frame only. This sample has tens of thousands of clones, with roughly 97% found just once. The CDR3 runs 18 residues. V was pared by 4 bases and J by 6 bases, with 15 bases of the junction left unmatched. Sequencing used PBMCs. V is TRBV23-1 and J is TRBJ1-4; 9 bases fit TRBD1. TRBV23-1 is known as an ORF, though its function is uncertain. The clonotype originates from a man younger than 35 in good health and CMV-seronegative. The CDR3 here is CASSPQGAIVCRDEKLFF. CDR3 nucleotide sequence: TGCGCCAGCAGTCCACAGGGGGCTATAGTGTGCCGTGATGAAAAACTGTTTTTT.